A selection of T cell receptor beta chains follows, all from one sample in a study of shared clonotypes between healthy human individuals. Profiled with immunoSEQ multiplex PCR; TCRdb holds only in-frame clones, not every one. The repertoire has 450,000 to 500,000 clones, over 70% of them found once; the top ten carry 12%. Sequences were obtained from PBMCs. The source is a woman in her thirties or forties in good health. Some clones in this sample may be carry-over from other donors' samples. Each CDR3 is given with its conserved first and last residue. Each record gives: clone size, J gene, CDR3 length, V gene, CDR3 protein. Size values are once, few and many counts, or a class for expanded clones, and some rows have none.

>-|TRBJ2-1|15|TRBV5-4
CASSLDLNSYNEQFF
>-|TRBJ2-5|13|TRBV7-3
CASSFGVGETQYF
>many|TRBJ2-1|13|TRBV14
CASSQVWMGSYFF
>-|TRBJ1-1|14|TRBV18
CASSPGTGYTEAFF
>-|TRBJ1-2|14|TRBV25-1
CASSELTEGYGYTF
>-|TRBJ2-1|15|TRBV5-1
CASSGGRTHLNEQFF
>-|TRBJ2-7|18|TRBV27
CASSPYSPTSGSSYEQYF
>few|TRBJ2-5|13|TRBV6-6
CASSPQDQETQYF
>-|TRBJ1-1|13|TRBV27
CASTGVSRTEAFF
>-|TRBJ2-7|17|TRBV30
CAWSHPTLLKSSYEQYF
>-|TRBJ2-7|16|TRBV18
CASSPLGGLGSYEQYF
>once|TRBJ1-3|14|TRBV29-1
CSVVRQPPGNTIYF
>-|TRBJ2-2|14|TRBV18
CASSPGVNTGELFF
>-|TRBJ2-1|13|TRBV19
CASSIADREAQFF
>-|TRBJ1-2|15|TRBV7-8
CASSLVSGQGGGYTF
>-|TRBJ2-1|16|TRBV5-1
CASSLAGAASYNEQFF
>-|TRBJ2-1|17|TRBV9
CASSVEGTRGSYNEQFF
>-|TRBJ2-3|15|TRBV6-1
CASTARRPSTDTQYF
>-|TRBJ2-3|14|TRBV11-1
CASSPRRSTDTQYF
>-|TRBJ2-3|16|TRBV28
CASSLGSGALTDTQYF
>-|TRBJ1-1|13|TRBV2
CASRQEPNTEAFF
>-|TRBJ2-1|17|TRBV4-1
CASSQDIAGGPYNEQFF
>-|TRBJ2-2|15|TRBV5-1
CASSRGHPNTGELFF
>few|TRBJ2-7|15|TRBV7-8
CASRGPRDRAREQYF
>few|TRBJ2-1|14|TRBV27
CASSRTSGYNEQFF
>-|TRBJ1-2|14|TRBV4-1
CASSQGPDGDGYTF
>-|TRBJ1-2|10|TRBV29-1
CSVDEYGYTF
>-|TRBJ1-1|14|TRBV5-1
CASSLVNANTEAFF
>-|TRBJ1-5|15|TRBV27
CASSFGGIGNQPQHF
>-|TRBJ1-5|16|TRBV2
CASREGSISRHQPQHF
>-|TRBJ2-7|13|TRBV5-1
CASSFSPGDEQYF
>few|TRBJ2-3|15|TRBV7-3
CASSLGSGRADTQYF
>-|TRBJ2-1|12|TRBV30
CAWSVQGDEQFF
>-|TRBJ1-1|16|TRBV18
CASSPSLGRGSTEAFF
>-|TRBJ1-1|14|TRBV9
CASSLGGSRTEAFF
>-|TRBJ2-1|15|TRBV7-2
CASSLEGNSYNEQFF
>-|TRBJ2-1|10|TRBV6-1
CAELDNEQFF
>once|TRBJ2-3|15|TRBV5-1
CASSLDRKDTDTQYF
>-|TRBJ2-7|15|TRBV28
CASSLWERSSYEQYF
>-|TRBJ2-7|13|TRBV18
CASSPPKAYEQYF
>-|TRBJ1-3|15|TRBV11-2
CASSLDLIAGNTIYF
>-|TRBJ1-6|12|TRBV6-1
CASSAGEIPLHF
>-|TRBJ2-1|15|TRBV2
CASRSGTLIYNEQFF
>-|TRBJ1-5|15|TRBV21-1
CASSIIKQANQPQHF
>-|TRBJ2-7|15|TRBV30
CAWSLGLAGQNEQYF
>-|TRBJ2-3|20|TRBV4-1
CASSQAVSLIAGGPTHTQYF
>-|TRBJ2-2|15|TRBV28
CASSSGTPETGELFF
>-|TRBJ1-4|16|TRBV15
CATSSMGPATNEKLFF
>-|TRBJ1-1|15|TRBV2
CASSELTGANTEAFF
>once|TRBJ1-1|14|TRBV29-1
CSVEVRAARTEAFF
>-|TRBJ1-1|13|TRBV29-1
CSGGDGMNTEAFF
>many|TRBJ2-2|12|TRBV2
CASRYYTGELFF
>few|TRBJ2-3|15|TRBV7-9
CASSPIGTPTDTQYF
>-|TRBJ2-3|15|TRBV4-1
CASSQEGVVADTQYF